Detailed here is one TCR beta chain. Its antigen is unidentified. Sequenced by immunoSEQ multiplex PCR; TCRdb stores in-frame clones only, minus some. The data contain 30,000 to 40,000 clones, roughly 90% of them singletons. This entry comes from a study of OX40 agonist ivuxolimab in advanced cancers. Study details: The study reported partial responses in three patients: one hepatocellular carcinoma, two cutaneous melanoma. General observations from the study: CD4+ T cells averaged fewer expanded clones than CD8+ T cells. By week 6 at 0.1 to 3.0 mg/kg, blood CD4+ and CD8+ T cells had expanded clonally.

Germline lookup yields CDR1 SGHKS and CDR2 YYEKEE (reference sequence). The V gene end was trimmed by 0 bases and the J gene end by 3 bases; junction bases not matched to a gene: 8. CDR3 length equals 18 residues. The sample here was CD4+ or CD8+ T cells sorted from blood, taken in a trial of the OX40 agonist ivuxolimab. The sequence came from an adult with an advanced solid tumor such as melanoma, head and neck, liver or kidney cancer. The rearrangement uses TRBV5-5 and TRBJ2-2; 10 nucleotides line up with TRBD2. The CDR3 region has the DNA TGTGCCAGCAGCTTGGTGGGTAGCGGGAGGTTTTACACCGGGGAGCTGTTTTTT. It encodes CASSLVGSGRFYTGELFF.